The 31 T cell receptor beta chains in this list originate from one sample, sequenced in a study of blood T cell repertoires in COVID-19. Some clones are missing from TCRdb's copy, which holds only in-frame ones; the method was immunoSEQ multiplex PCR. The sample includes about 67,000 clones, roughly nine tenths of them seen just once. The sequenced sample was peripheral blood. The receptors come from a woman aged 80 or over with acute or convalescent COVID-19.

CDR3: CASSKAREAPQHF. The CDR3 nucleotides read TGTGCCAGCAGCAAAGCCCGGGAGGCGCCCCAGCATTTT. V usage is TRBV21-1 and J usage is TRBJ1-5. TRBV21-1 is described as a pseudogene. The CDR3 has 13 amino acids.

The chain links TRBV11-2 to TRBJ2-7; D unresolved. The CDR3 loop spans 12 amino acids. V lost 2 bases and J 4 bases, leaving 6 bases between the germline ends. Germline loops: CDR1 SGHAT, CDR2 FQNNGV. The CDR3: CASSLTRYEQYF. CDR3 DNA sequence: TGTGCCAGCAGCTTAACAAGATACGAGCAGTACTTC.

The CDR3 spells CASSRQGMVGLDTQYF. CDR3 nucleotides: TGTGCCAGCAGCCGACAGGGGATGGTAGGTTTGGATACGCAGTATTTT. The genes are TRBV28 and TRBJ2-3; 8 positions match TRBD1. With 6 bases clipped from V and 6 bases from J, the junction kept 14 bases outside the gene matches. This CDR3 is built from 16 residues. The germline CDR1 and CDR2 sequences are MDHEN and SYDVKM.

This sequence joins TRBV2 and TRBJ1-2; 10 bases are a match to TRBD1. CDR1 is SNHLY, CDR2 FYNNEI, per germline. With 6 bases clipped from V and 8 bases from J, the junction kept 9 bases outside the gene matches. The CDR3 covers 14 residues. The CDR3 region has the DNA TGTGCCAGCAGGGGACAGGGGATCCTTCTCGGCTACACCTTC. Translation gives CASRGQGILLGYTF.

CDR3 in DNA: TGTGCCAGCAGCCAGAAGGTGGGGGGGCAGTTCTTC. This gives the protein CASSQKVGGQFF. V gene TRBV3-1 (or the pseudogene TRBV3-2) combines with J gene TRBJ2-1; possibly TRBD2 for D (6 bases). The germline V and J ends were trimmed by 3 bases and 12 bases, with 12 bases remaining between them. The CDR3 totals 12 residues. Germline loops: CDR1 LGHDT, CDR2 YNNKEL (reference sequence).

The chain combines TRBV15 with TRBJ2-5; 7 bases match TRBD1. Trimming at V came to 3 bases and at J to 7 bases, leaving 11 bases not matched to a gene. Looked up from germline, CDR1 is LNHNV and CDR2 is YYDKDF (reference sequence). The CDR3 spans 15 residues. CDR3 sequence: CATSREIRGPGTQYF. In nucleotides, the CDR3 is TGTGCCACCAGCAGGGAGATTAGGGGGCCCGGGACCCAGTACTTC.

The V and J genes are TRBV5-1 and TRBJ2-7; D perhaps matches TRBD2 (6 bases). The length of the CDR3 is 13 residues. Germline-derived CDR1 and CDR2 are SGHRS and YFSETQ. V was shortened by 5 bases and J by 6 bases, with 15 bases between the two germline ends. CDR3 protein: CASSRTSGGEQYF. In DNA form, the CDR3 reads TGCGCCAGCAGTAGGACCTCCGGGGGCGAGCAGTACTTC.

The chain combines TRBV28 with TRBJ2-7, with 7 bases identical to TRBD2. The V gene end was trimmed by 5 bases and the J gene end by 3 bases; junction bases not matched to a gene: 10. Germline values: CDR1 MDHEN, CDR2 SYDVKM. There are 15 residues in the CDR3. In DNA, the CDR3 is TGTGCCAGCAGTGCCCCGGGGAGGGCCCACTACGAGCAGTACTTC. Translated: CASSAPGRAHYEQYF.

The sample holds one count of this clone. DNA for the CDR3: TGTGCCAGCAGACTCCGGGACAGGGTTAATTCACCCCTCCACTTT. It specifies CASRLRDRVNSPLHF. The V gene is TRBV28, the J gene TRBJ1-6, with 9 bases fitting TRBD1. The CDR3 contains 15 residues. Germline CDR1 reads MDHEN; CDR2 reads SYDVKM. The J segment lost 6 bases and the V segment lost 6 bases, leaving 6 bases of the junction unmatched.

The gene calls are TRBV24-1 and TRBJ1-2; D perhaps matches TRBD1 (5 bases). CDR1 is KGHDR and CDR2 is SFDVKD in the germline V gene. The CDR3 has 14 residues. Trimming stripped 4 bases from V and 2 bases from J, with 10 bases between. DNA for the CDR3: TGTGCCACCAGTGACACCCGACAGAACTATGGCTACACCTTC. It specifies CATSDTRQNYGYTF.

The J gene is TRBJ1-1, the V gene TRBV6-6; D unresolved. The CDR3 loop spans 13 amino acids. Trimming removed 6 bases from V and 4 bases from J, with 12 bases in between. CDR1 is MNHNY and CDR2 is SVGAGI in the germline V gene (reference sequence). CDR3 sequence: CASSLGGLTEAFF. CDR3 in DNA: TGTGCCAGCAGCCTAGGCGGGCTCACTGAAGCTTTCTTT.

The rearrangement links TRBV24-1 to TRBJ2-1, with 8 nucleotides matching TRBD2. Germline V lookup: CDR1 KGHDR, CDR2 SFDVKD. V lost 4 bases to trimming and J lost 8 bases; unmatched junction nucleotides: 12. CDR3 length: 16 residues. DNA of the CDR3: TGTGCCACCAGTGACGCTCGGGGGGGGAGTCTGGATGAGCAGTTCTTC. Amino acids: CATSDARGGSLDEQFF.

The J gene is TRBJ2-7, the V gene TRBV13; TRBD1 might be the D (5 bases). Trimming took off 5 bases at V and 0 bases at J, with 11 bases between the two ends. The CDR3 runs to 14 residues. Germline V CDR1 and CDR2: PRHDT, FYEKMQ (reference sequence). The CDR3 nucleotides read TGTGCCAGCAGCCCCCCTGACAGCTCCTACGAGCAGTACTTC. It is translated as CASSPPDSSYEQYF.

The chain couples TRBV18 to TRBJ1-5; D might be TRBD1 (5 bases). This CDR3 is 14 amino acids long. Germline V gives CDR1 KGHSH, CDR2 LQKENI. Trimming removed 2 bases at V and 5 bases at J, with 10 bases between. CDR3 amino acids: CASSPGASDQPQHF. The CDR3 bases are TGTGCCAGCTCACCAGGGGCCTCGGATCAGCCCCAGCATTTT.

The chain joins TRBV6-5 to TRBJ1-4, with 10 positions matching TRBD1. V lost 2 bases and J lost 5; bases outside the gene matches: 5. The V gene's germline CDR1 is MNHEY and CDR2 SVGAGI. The CDR3 is 16 amino acids. The chain's CDR3 is CASSYGGGQGNEKLFF. For the CDR3, the DNA is TGTGCCAGCAGTTACGGAGGGGGACAGGGGAATGAAAAACTGTTTTTT.

The chain carries TRBV2 and TRBJ2-2, with D possibly matching TRBD2 (5 bases). The CDR3 sequence is 12 residues long. V was shortened by 4 bases and J by 8 bases, with 8 bases between the two germline ends. CDR1 is SNHLY and CDR2 is FYNNEI in the germline V gene. CDR3 DNA: TGTGCCAGCAGTGGACGAGGGGGGGAGCTGTTTTTT. This codes for CASSGRGGELFF. Supplemented by reference TRBV2 and TRBJ2-2, the full variable domain reads EPEVTQTPSHQVTQMGQEVILRCVPISNHLYFYWYRQILGQKVEFLVSFYNNEISEKSEIFDDQFSVERPDGSNFTLKIRSTKLEDSAMYFCASSGRGGELFFGEGSRLTVL.

The gene calls are TRBV19 and TRBJ1-1, with TRBD1 matching over 8 bases. V lost 10 bases, J lost 1 base, and 11 bases stayed unmatched. The germline V gene has CDR1 LNHDA and CDR2 SQIVND (reference sequence). The CDR3 is made up of 15 amino acids. The CDR3 coding sequence is TGTGCCACCCTTGACAGGGGCGGCGGGAACACTGAAGCTTTCTTT. Amino acids: CATLDRGGGNTEAFF.

V and J are TRBV7-2 and TRBJ2-5; weak D call: TRBD2 (5 bases). Trimming pared 5 bases from V and 7 bases from J, leaving 8 bases between. The germline gives CDR1 SGHTA, CDR2 FQGNSA. This CDR3 contains 11 residues. The CDR3 here is CASSESGTQYF. The CDR3 DNA is TGTGCCAGCAGCGAGAGCGGGACCCAGTACTTC.

The chain couples TRBV27 to TRBJ2-1, with a tentative D call TRBD1 (5 bases). V was pared by 8 bases and J by 2 bases, with 16 bases between. The CDR3 runs 15 residues. Germline-derived CDR1 and CDR2 are MNHEY and SMNVEV (reference sequence). The CDR3 nucleotides are TGTGCCAGCCTCCGCCCAGGGCGCCCCTACAATGAGCAGTTCTTC. Its translation: CASLRPGRPYNEQFF.

The chain has TRBV2 and TRBJ1-4; 10 nucleotides align to TRBD1. This CDR3 region has 14 residues. Losses at the gene ends were 8 bases for V and 7 bases for J; bases not matched to a gene: 7. Germline-derived CDR1 and CDR2 are SNHLY and FYNNEI. The CDR3 coding sequence is TGTGCCAGCGCACCCGGGACAGGGGTTGAAAAACTGTTTTTT. Protein sequence: CASAPGTGVEKLFF.

The V gene is TRBV5-1, the J gene TRBJ2-1, with 15 bases lining up with TRBD2. The CDR3 runs to 18 residues. The germline V gene encodes CDR1 SGHRS and CDR2 YFSETQ. J gave up 9 bases and V 4 bases, and 14 bases lay outside the gene matches. The CDR3: CASSTGTSGRQLVSEQFF. In nucleotides, the CDR3 is TGCGCCAGCAGCACCGGGACTAGCGGGAGGCAGTTGGTCAGTGAGCAGTTCTTC. The full variable domain, in which reference TRBV5-1 and TRBJ2-1 provide the parts outside the CDR3, is KAGVTQTPRYLIKTRGQQVTLSCSPISGHRSVSWYQQTPGQGLQFLFEYFSETQRNKGNFPGRFSGRQFSNSRSEMNVSTLELGDSALYLCASSTGTSGRQLVSEQFFGPGTRLTVL.

The genes are TRBV3-1 (or the pseudogene TRBV3-2) and TRBJ1-5, with D unclear. Germline V gives CDR1 LGHDT, CDR2 YNNKEL (reference sequence). V was cut by 1 base and J by 7 bases, with 5 bases left in between. The CDR3 has 12 amino acids. The CDR3 sequence: CASSQAGQPQHF. The CDR3 nucleotides read TGTGCCAGCAGCCAAGCAGGACAGCCCCAGCATTTT.

The V gene is TRBV25-1, the J gene TRBJ1-2; no clear D gene. Germline CDR1 reads MGHDK; CDR2 reads SYGVNS. The CDR3 is 12 residues long. V shed 1 base and J shed 8 bases, with 8 bases lying between them. Here the CDR3 reads CASSESRGGYTF. The CDR3, as DNA: TGTGCCAGCAGTGAATCGCGGGGAGGCTACACCTTC.

This clone was counted a single time. The chain combines TRBV6-1 with TRBJ1-2; D remains ambiguous. The ends were cut back, 3 bases at V and 4 bases at J, with 15 bases in the middle. Germline V gives CDR1 MNHNS, CDR2 SASEGT. The CDR3 spans 15 residues. The CDR3 sequence is CASSDHFLAFYGYTF. The CDR3 DNA reads TGTGCCAGCAGTGACCACTTCCTCGCCTTCTATGGCTACACCTTC.

This clone was detected only once. The chain recombines TRBV4-2 with TRBJ2-4; the match to TRBD2 covers 11 bases. The CDR3 is 15 residues long. CDR1 is LGHNA and CDR2 is YNFKEQ in the germline V gene. V was pared by 1 base and J by 11 bases, with 7 bases of the junction left unmatched. The CDR3 reads CASSQGLAGGRVQYF. The CDR3 nucleotides are TGTGCCAGCAGCCAAGGCCTAGCGGGAGGAAGGGTTCAGTACTTC.

This clone was observed a single time. The genes are TRBV6-5 and TRBJ2-1; possibly TRBD2 for D (5 bases). The CDR3 runs to 15 residues. Germline-derived CDR1 and CDR2 are MNHEY and SVGAGI. The V end was cut by 8 bases, the J end by 5 bases, with 19 bases between. CDR3 amino acids: CASGEPGSVNNEQFF. In DNA, the CDR3 is TGTGCCAGCGGGGAGCCCGGGTCTGTAAACAATGAGCAGTTCTTC.

The genes are TRBV11-1 and TRBJ2-7, with 9 positions matching TRBD2. CDR3 length: 15 residues. The germline gives CDR1 SGHAT, CDR2 FQDESV (reference sequence). V lost 4 bases and J lost 6; bases outside the gene matches: 10. CDR3 residues: CASSSLRGGPSEQYF. For the CDR3, the DNA is TGTGCCAGCAGCTCTCTGCGGGGGGGGCCCAGCGAGCAGTACTTC.

The rearrangement links TRBV5-1 to TRBJ1-1; D possibly corresponds to TRBD1 (6 bases). Trimming removed 4 bases at V and 0 bases at J, with 13 bases between. The CDR3 extends over 15 amino acids. The V gene's germline CDR1 is SGHRS and CDR2 YFSETQ. CDR3 nucleotide sequence: TGCGCCAGCAGCCCCGGGACAATCATGAACACTGAAGCTTTCTTT. Its protein product is CASSPGTIMNTEAFF.

This clone was detected many times. The chain is built from TRBV6-4 and TRBJ2-2, with a tentative D call TRBD2 (6 bases). The CDR3 extends over 14 amino acids. With 6 bases removed from V and 3 bases from J, the gap between germline ends came to 11 bases. Germline CDR1 reads MRHNA; CDR2 reads SNTAGT. CDR3 protein: CASRRDSYTGELFF. The CDR3 region has the DNA TGTGCCAGCAGACGGGACTCCTACACCGGGGAGCTGTTTTTT.

The chain carries TRBV6-5 and TRBJ2-3; TRBD2 agrees at 8 bases. The CDR3 sequence is 15 residues long. CDR1 is MNHEY, CDR2 SVGAGI, per germline. Trimming took 8 bases from V and 3 from J; bases not matched to a gene: 10. In DNA, the CDR3 is TGTGCCAGCGAGACGGCGGGGGGCCGGACAGATACGCAGTATTTT. This translates into CASETAGGRTDTQYF.

This chain uses TRBV19 with TRBJ2-3, with 7 bases aligning to TRBD2. The V and J ends lost 7 bases and 5 bases, in that order; junction bases with no gene match: 9. The CDR3 runs 14 residues. The germline gives CDR1 LNHDA, CDR2 SQIVND (reference sequence). CDR3 loop: CASMSGRARDTQYF. CDR3 coding DNA: TGTGCCAGTATGAGTGGGAGGGCGAGAGATACGCAGTATTTT.